These 30 T cell receptor beta chains share one sample of origin, sequenced in a study of blood T cell repertoires in COVID-19. Profiling relied on immunoSEQ multiplex PCR, and the TCRdb table lists in-frame clones only, not all of them. This sample has about 140,000 clones, with 88% found just once. Source material: peripheral blood. These receptors all stem from a human donor with COVID-19, enrolled during active disease. The donor label of this sample is uncertain.

Notes on this clone: This likely comes from a read error, as the CDR3 has no conserved phenylalanine or tryptophan at its end. The chain combines TRBV3-1 (or the pseudogene TRBV3-2) with TRBJ1-2; D may be TRBD1 (6 bases). V shed 2 bases and J shed 2 bases, with 18 bases lying between them. Germline V gene lookup returns CDR1 LGHDT and CDR2 YNNKEL (reference sequence). The CDR3 is 17 residues long. The CDR3 DNA reads TGTGCCAGCAGCCAAAATGCTTTGAGGGGGTGGAACTATGGCTACACCTCC. As protein: CASSQNALRGWNYGYTS.

The chain recombines TRBV6-1 with TRBJ1-2; a possible D gene is TRBD1 (5 bases). Per the germline V gene, CDR1 is MNHNS and CDR2 is SASEGT. The CDR3 is 15 amino acids. Between the trimmed V and J ends, which lost 2 bases and 0 bases, there was a span of 10 bases. The CDR3 DNA is TGTGCCAGCAGTGAAAGGGGTCGAGCTAACTATGGCTACACCTTC. Its protein is CASSERGRANYGYTF.

The rearrangement uses TRBV7-9 and TRBJ1-1, with TRBD1 as a possible D gene (6 bases). The V end lost 2 bases, the J end lost 0 bases, and 10 bases lay between the germline ends. The germline CDR1 and CDR2 sequences are SEHNR and FQNEAQ (reference sequence). The length of the CDR3 is 15 residues. CDR3 bases: TGTGCCAGCAGCTTACTCAGGGGCATGAACACTGAAGCTTTCTTT. Its protein is CASSLLRGMNTEAFF.

The chain combines TRBV9 with TRBJ2-1; 15 bases fit TRBD2. The CDR3 covers 17 residues. V lost 4 bases and J lost 9; bases outside the gene matches: 11. Germline V CDR1 and CDR2: SGDLS, YYNGEE. The CDR3 spells CASSPTGLAGGPGEQFF. The CDR3 DNA follows: TGTGCCAGCAGCCCCACCGGACTAGCGGGGGGGCCCGGTGAGCAGTTCTTC.

The chain combines TRBV2 with TRBJ1-1; D not certain. This CDR3 spans 15 amino acids. Trimming took off 6 bases at V and 4 bases at J, with 18 bases between the two ends. Germline assignment: CDR1 SNHLY and CDR2 FYNNEI. CDR3 amino acids: CASRLGETRGTEAFF. CDR3 DNA sequence: TGTGCCAGCAGGCTGGGAGAGACACGAGGCACTGAAGCTTTCTTT.

The rearrangement joins TRBV5-6 to TRBJ1-2, with D possibly TRBD1 on 5 matching bases. The V end was cut by 4 bases, the J end by 3 bases, with 16 bases between. CDR1 SGHDT and CDR2 YYEEEE come from the germline V gene. This CDR3 contains 15 residues. CDR3 DNA: TGTGCCAGCAGCCTTTTACCCGGGGGGGACTATGGCTACACCTTC. This encodes CASSLLPGGDYGYTF.

This sequence joins TRBV4-1 and TRBJ1-2; tentatively, D is TRBD1 (6 bases). This CDR3 region has 17 residues. CDR1 and CDR2 from the germline V gene are MGHRA and YSYEKL. V gave up 1 base and J gave up 5 bases, with 20 bases separating them. The CDR3 loop reads CASSQGVGRGGRYGYTF. The CDR3 DNA sequence: TGCGCCAGCAGCCAAGGCGTCGGCCGAGGGGGTCGATATGGCTACACCTTC.

The chain carries TRBV10-3 and TRBJ2-5; 7 bases agree with TRBD2. Germline CDR1 ENHRY, CDR2 SYGVKD. This CDR3 region has 13 residues. The junction had 5 bases not matched to a gene; V was cut back by 6 bases and J by 4 bases. The CDR3 sequence is CAIRGGVGETQYF. CDR3 DNA sequence: TGTGCCATCAGGGGAGGGGTAGGAGAGACCCAGTACTTC.

V gene TRBV12-3 or TRBV12-4 combines with J gene TRBJ2-7; possible D gene TRBD2, 6 bases. The CDR3 has 13 residues. V lost 5 bases, J lost 7 bases, and 15 bases lay in between. The CDR3: CASSPWGEGEQYF. In DNA, the CDR3 is TGTGCCAGCAGTCCCTGGGGGGAAGGGGAGCAGTACTTC.

V gene TRBV19 combines with J gene TRBJ2-5; D is perhaps TRBD2 (6 bases). The CDR3 runs 14 residues. The V end lost 3 bases, the J end lost 0 bases, and 8 bases lay between the germline ends. Germline CDR1 LNHDA, CDR2 SQIVND (reference sequence). CDR3 bases: TGTGCCAGTAGTATCGGAGGGTACCAAGAGACCCAGTACTTC. Its protein is CASSIGGYQETQYF.

This sequence joins TRBV3-1 (or the pseudogene TRBV3-2) and TRBJ1-2; 7 bases fit TRBD1. This CDR3 has 16 amino acids. Germline V gene sequence: CDR1 LGHDT, CDR2 YNNKEL (reference sequence). V shed 1 base and J 4 bases; nucleotides not matched to a gene: 9. Here the CDR3 DNA reads TGTGCCAGCAGCCAAGCCCTATCGGGACAGCTCTATGGCTACACCTTC. Protein product: CASSQALSGQLYGYTF.

V usage is TRBV27 and J usage is TRBJ2-2; unclear D gene. Germline CDR1 reads MNHEY; CDR2 reads SMNVEV (reference sequence). V was clipped by 5 bases and J by 6 bases, with 16 bases between them. There are 15 residues in the CDR3. CDR3 protein: CASSPLGLNPGELFF. Here the CDR3 DNA reads TGTGCCAGCAGTCCGTTGGGCCTTAACCCCGGGGAGCTGTTTTTT.

The V call is TRBV12-3 or TRBV12-4, the J call TRBJ1-2; D may be TRBD1 (6 bases). The CDR3 length is 12 residues. Trimming left V 8 bases short and J 8 bases short, with 15 bases between. The CDR3: CASSFSRGGYTF. The DNA for the CDR3 is TGTGCCAGCTCTTTTTCCAGGGGAGGCTACACCTTC.

The V call is TRBV6-5, the J call TRBJ1-2; D is possibly TRBD1 (5 bases). Trimming removed 5 bases from V and 8 bases from J, with 12 bases in between. The CDR3 is 12 residues long. Germline V gene lookup returns CDR1 MNHEY and CDR2 SVGAGI. This CDR3 reads CASSRGGGGYTF. In DNA, the CDR3 is TGTGCCAGCAGTCGGGGGGGAGGGGGCTACACCTTC.

This clone was seen once. The chain carries TRBV5-1 and TRBJ1-6; D unresolved. CDR3 length equals 17 residues. Germline loops: CDR1 SGHRS, CDR2 YFSETQ. Trimming took 4 bases from V and 7 from J, leaving 21 bases between them. The CDR3 region is CASSPRVDRGVNSPLHF. Here the CDR3 DNA reads TGCGCCAGCAGCCCCCGGGTGGATAGAGGCGTGAATTCACCCCTCCACTTT. The full variable domain, rest sourced from reference TRBV5-1 and TRBJ1-6, is KAGVTQTPRYLIKTRGQQVTLSCSPISGHRSVSWYQQTPGQGLQFLFEYFSETQRNKGNFPGRFSGRQFSNSRSEMNVSTLELGDSALYLCASSPRVDRGVNSPLHFGNGTRLTVT.

This chain uses TRBV15 with TRBJ2-1; possible D gene TRBD2, 6 bases. With 0 bases removed from V and 7 bases from J, the gap between germline ends came to 13 bases. In germline, CDR1 is LNHNV, CDR2 YYDKDF (reference sequence). This CDR3 spans 15 amino acids. The CDR3 nucleotides are TGTGCCACCAGCAGAGATGTGGCTAGCGCAAATGAGCAGTTCTTC. Its translation: CATSRDVASANEQFF.

The chain carries TRBV4-1 and TRBJ1-2; TRBD1 matches 9 bases. The CDR3 runs to 15 residues. CDR1 MGHRA and CDR2 YSYEKL come from the germline V gene. Losses at the gene ends were 1 base for V and 4 bases for J; bases not matched to a gene: 4. Here the CDR3 DNA reads TGCGCCAGCAGCCAAGGACAGGGGGTGGGCTATGGCTACACCTTC. This gives the protein CASSQGQGVGYGYTF.

This rearrangement joins TRBV19 to TRBJ1-4, with TRBD1 identical over 8 bases. Looked up from germline, CDR1 is LNHDA and CDR2 is SQIVND (reference sequence). The CDR3 is 15 amino acids. With 5 bases clipped from V and 5 bases from J, the junction kept 7 bases outside the gene matches. The DNA of the CDR3 is TGTGCCAGTAGTCCACGGGACAGGCCAAATGAAAAACTGTTTTTT. Translation gives CASSPRDRPNEKLFF.

The chain links TRBV2 to TRBJ2-7; D is perhaps TRBD2 (6 bases). Germline loops: CDR1 SNHLY, CDR2 FYNNEI. This CDR3 is 13 amino acids long. With 6 bases removed from V and 1 base from J, the gap between germline ends came to 10 bases. CDR3 residues: CASSRDSSYEQYF. CDR3 coding DNA: TGTGCCAGCAGCCGGGACTCATCCTACGAGCAGTACTTC.

The chain couples TRBV15 to TRBJ2-7, with 7 nucleotides matching TRBD2. This CDR3 comprises 15 residues. The J segment lost 6 bases and the V segment lost 0 bases, leaving 8 bases of the junction unmatched. CDR1 is LNHNV, CDR2 YYDKDF, per germline (reference sequence). The CDR3 is CATSRDPGGISEQYF. CDR3 sequence (DNA): TGTGCCACCAGCAGAGATCCGGGGGGAATAAGCGAGCAGTACTTC. The full variable domain, rest sourced from reference TRBV15 and TRBJ2-7, is DAMVIQNPRYQVTQFGKPVTLSCSQTLNHNVMYWYQQKSSQAPKLLFHYYDKDFNNEADTPDNFQSRRPNTSFCFLDIRSPGLGDTAMYLCATSRDPGGISEQYFGPGTRLTVT.

The table lists this clone with a count of one. The chain has TRBV10-2 and TRBJ1-2; 10 nucleotides match TRBD1. V shed 6 bases and J 4 bases; nucleotides not matched to a gene: 17. Germline CDR1 WSHSY, CDR2 SAAADI. This CDR3 is 18 amino acids long. The chain's CDR3 is CASRTGGAYSPPTYGYTF. CDR3 bases: TGCGCCAGCAGGACAGGGGGCGCCTATTCGCCCCCGACCTATGGCTACACCTTC.

V is TRBV6-5 and J is TRBJ2-7, with TRBD1 as a possible D gene (6 bases). The length of the CDR3 is 14 residues. CDR1 is MNHEY and CDR2 is SVGAGI in the germline V gene. Between the trimmed V and J ends, which lost 6 bases and 2 bases, there was a span of 14 bases. The CDR3 sequence: CASSHRDTPYEQYF. The CDR3 bases are TGTGCCAGCAGCCACCGGGACACCCCCTACGAGCAGTACTTC.

The chain employs TRBV15 and TRBJ1-5, with a possible D match to TRBD1 (6 bases). Trimming left V 5 bases short and J 4 bases short, with 12 bases between. Germline V lookup: CDR1 LNHNV, CDR2 YYDKDF (reference sequence). This CDR3 has 14 amino acids. As DNA, the CDR3 is TGTGCCACCAGCTTCTGGGGGCTTAATCAGCCCCAGCATTTT. Its translation is CATSFWGLNQPQHF.

The rearrangement links TRBV3-1 (or the pseudogene TRBV3-2) to TRBJ2-1; possibly TRBD1 for D (5 bases). This CDR3 contains 16 residues. The germline V gene encodes CDR1 LGHDT and CDR2 YNNKEL (reference sequence). Deletions cut 0 bases from V and 2 bases from J, with 11 bases between. The CDR3 region has the DNA TGTGCCAGCAGCCAAGAGGGGCAGGTTACCTACAATGAGCAGTTCTTC. It translates to CASSQEGQVTYNEQFF.

CDR3 sequence (DNA): TGTGCCAGCAGCCAAGAAACCCGGTACCAAGAGACCCAGTACTTC. Protein: CASSQETRYQETQYF. The rearrangement links TRBV4-2 to TRBJ2-5; no clear D. The CDR3 is 15 residues long. V was cut by 0 bases and J by 0 bases, with 8 bases left in between. Germline-derived CDR1 and CDR2 are LGHNA and YNFKEQ.

The chain links TRBV5-6 to TRBJ2-3; 9 nucleotides align to TRBD2. The V and J ends lost 1 base and 1 base, in that order; junction bases with no gene match: 7. Germline V gene lookup returns CDR1 SGHDT and CDR2 YYEEEE. This CDR3 is 17 amino acids long. The CDR3: CASSLLGERGGTDTQYF. CDR3 coding DNA: TGTGCCAGCAGCTTGCTCGGCGAGCGGGGGGGCACAGATACGCAGTATTTT.

The chain combines TRBV28 with TRBJ1-6; D gene unclear. The CDR3 totals 12 residues. The germline V gene encodes CDR1 MDHEN and CDR2 SYDVKM. Trimming cost V 6 bases and J 6 bases, with 6 bases left between them. CDR3 in amino acids: CASRASNSPLHF. CDR3 nucleotide sequence: TGTGCCAGCAGGGCAAGTAATTCACCCCTCCACTTT.

This clone was detected a few times. This chain uses TRBV12-3 or TRBV12-4 with TRBJ2-1, with D possibly being TRBD1 (5 bases). V was cut by 6 bases and J by 6 bases, with 12 bases left in between. This CDR3 comprises 13 residues. DNA for the CDR3: TGTGCCAGCAGCAAGGACACCCCCAATGAGCAGTTCTTC. It codes for CASSKDTPNEQFF.

This chain connects TRBV5-1 to TRBJ2-7; TRBD1 agrees at 7 bases. Trimming took 0 bases from V and 1 from J; bases not matched to a gene: 4. The CDR3 contains 15 residues. Looked up from germline, CDR1 is SGHRS and CDR2 is YFSETQ. The CDR3 region is CASSLDPGGSYEQYF. In DNA form, the CDR3 reads TGCGCCAGCAGCTTGGACCCAGGGGGTTCCTACGAGCAGTACTTC.

The chain links TRBV12-5 to TRBJ1-1; TRBD1 might be the D (5 bases). Trimming took off 3 bases at V and 10 bases at J, with 12 bases between the two ends. The CDR3 is made up of 12 amino acids. Looked up from germline, CDR1 is LGHNT and CDR2 is FRNRAP. The CDR3 nucleotides are TGTGCTAGTGGTTTAGCAGGGTCCCGAGCTTTCTTT. Translated, it gives CASGLAGSRAFF.